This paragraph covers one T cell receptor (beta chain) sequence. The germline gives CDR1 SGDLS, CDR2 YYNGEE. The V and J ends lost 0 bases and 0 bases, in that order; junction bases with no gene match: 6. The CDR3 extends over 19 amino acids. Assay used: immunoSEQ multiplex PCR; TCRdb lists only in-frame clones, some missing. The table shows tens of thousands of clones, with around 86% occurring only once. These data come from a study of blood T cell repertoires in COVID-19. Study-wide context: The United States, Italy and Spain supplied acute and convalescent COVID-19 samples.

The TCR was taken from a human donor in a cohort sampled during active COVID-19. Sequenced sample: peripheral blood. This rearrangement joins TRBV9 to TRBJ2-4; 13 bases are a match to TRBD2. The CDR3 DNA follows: TGTGCCAGCAGCGTAGATGGACTAGCGGGGGCAGCAGCCAAAAACATTCAGTACTTC. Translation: CASSVDGLAGAAAKNIQYF.